These 27 T cell receptor beta chains share one sample of origin, sequenced in a study of sequential checkpoint blockade in melanoma (dated by TCRdb to the late 2010s). This specimen's treatment or condition label, per the study, means: randomized to nivolumab then ipilimumab (arm A) or the reverse (arm B). The method was the immunoSEQ multiplex PCR assay. Drawn from immuneACCESS, this table holds only the in-frame rearrangements with V and J called that TCRdb kept. Clones are partly lost; checked studies trace under half to an unresolved V gene and leave the rest unexplained. The sample has some 30,000 clones on record, about 88% of them singletons. The top ten clones comprise 22% of the sample. Material: CD8+ T cells sorted from blood (inferred from file names), obtained from a patient given nivolumab and ipilimumab in sequence. Every receptor here comes from a human donor with melanoma.

The chain recombines TRBV4-1 with TRBJ1-1; 8 bases line up with TRBD1. Trimming cost V 6 bases and J 5 bases; bases outside gene matches: 11. This CDR3 region has 15 residues. Germline-derived CDR1 and CDR2 are MGHRA and YSYEKL. The chain's CDR3 is CASSPRQGSWTEAFF. The CDR3 DNA follows: TGCGCCAGCAGTCCTAGACAGGGGAGTTGGACTGAAGCTTTCTTT.

The chain combines TRBV6-1 with TRBJ2-3, with D perhaps TRBD1 (5 bases). CDR3 length equals 15 residues. The V gene's germline CDR1 is MNHNS and CDR2 SASEGT. Trimming shortened V by 6 bases and J by 4 bases, and 17 bases separated the two germline ends. The CDR3 DNA follows: TGTGCCAGCAGGGAGCCGCTAGGGGTCGCAGATACGCAGTATTTT. Translating gives CASREPLGVADTQYF.

The rearrangement uses TRBV10-3 and TRBJ2-7; TRBD1 agrees at 10 bases. V gave up 5 bases and J gave up 2 bases; unmatched junction bases: 3. The CDR3 is 14 residues long. Germline CDR1 is ENHRY and CDR2 is SYGVKD. CDR3 in DNA: TGTGCCATCAGTTTCGGGACAGGGGCCTACGAGCAGTACTTC. It specifies CAISFGTGAYEQYF.

The chain has TRBV7-9 and TRBJ2-7; the match to TRBD1 covers 12 bases. V lost 5 bases and J lost 7; bases outside the gene matches: 6. Germline CDR1 reads SEHNR; CDR2 reads FQNEAQ (reference sequence). CDR3 length equals 14 residues. The CDR3 is CASSARDRGPEQYF. CDR3 nucleotide sequence: TGTGCCAGCAGCGCTCGGGACAGGGGGCCGGAGCAGTACTTC.

The V call is TRBV15, the J call TRBJ2-5; no clear D. From germline, CDR1 is LNHNV and CDR2 YYDKDF (reference sequence). The CDR3 runs 16 residues. The V end lost 3 bases, the J end lost 0 bases, and 14 bases lay between the germline ends. The CDR3 DNA sequence: TGTGCCACCAGCAGCTACCCACCGCCGTACCAAGAGACCCAGTACTTC. This translates into CATSSYPPPYQETQYF. Using reference TRBV15 and TRBJ2-5 for the parts outside the CDR3, the full variable domain is DAMVIQNPRYQVTQFGKPVTLSCSQTLNHNVMYWYQQKSSQAPKLLFHYYDKDFNNEADTPDNFQSRRPNTSFCFLDIRSPGLGDTAMYLCATSSYPPPYQETQYFGPGTRLLVL.

The V gene is TRBV18, the J gene TRBJ2-1; 7 bases map to TRBD1. J lost 4 bases, V lost 6 bases, and 9 bases had no gene match. Germline V lookup: CDR1 KGHSH, CDR2 LQKENI. This CDR3 is built from 15 residues. CDR3 in amino acids: CASSGDSITYNEQFF. The CDR3 nucleotides read TGTGCCAGCTCCGGGGACAGCATAACGTACAATGAGCAGTTCTTC. The full variable domain, completed using reference TRBV18 and TRBJ2-1, is NAGVMQNPRHLVRRRGQEARLRCSPMKGHSHVYWYRQLPEEGLKFMVYLQKENIIDESGMPKERFSAEFPKEGPSILRIQQVVRGDSAAYFCASSGDSITYNEQFFGPGTRLTVL.

V and J are TRBV27 and TRBJ2-2; TRBD2 agrees at 8 bases. Germline V gene sequence: CDR1 MNHEY, CDR2 SMNVEV (reference sequence). V lost 2 bases to trimming and J lost 5 bases; unmatched junction nucleotides: 4. This CDR3 contains 15 residues. Here the CDR3 reads CASSLSGGSTGELFF. For the CDR3, the DNA is TGTGCCAGCAGTTTAAGCGGGGGTTCAACCGGGGAGCTGTTTTTT.

The J gene is TRBJ1-4, the V gene TRBV4-3; D not resolved. Trimming took 1 base from V and 6 from J, leaving 15 bases between them. CDR1 is LGHNA, CDR2 YSLEER, per germline. CDR3 length equals 16 residues. The DNA of the CDR3 is TGCGCCAGCAGCCAAGTTTGGCTTAAGTTCGATGAAAAACTGTTTTTT. This sequence encodes CASSQVWLKFDEKLFF.

The chain carries TRBV19 and TRBJ2-1, with D possibly being TRBD2 (6 bases). There are 16 residues in the CDR3. V was pared by 7 bases and J by 6 bases, with 22 bases between. Germline lookup yields CDR1 LNHDA and CDR2 SQIVND (reference sequence). The CDR3 loop reads CASIDGDSGPSNEQFF. For the CDR3, the DNA is TGTGCCAGTATCGATGGGGATAGCGGACCCTCCAATGAGCAGTTCTTC. Looking up the rest from reference TRBV19 and TRBJ2-1 gives the full variable domain: DGGITQSPKYLFRKEGQNVTLSCEQNLNHDAMYWYRQDPGQGLRLIYYSQIVNDFQKGDIAEGYSVSREKKESFPLTVTSAQKNPTAFYLCASIDGDSGPSNEQFFGPGTRLTVL.

V gene TRBV2 combines with J gene TRBJ1-3, with D perhaps TRBD1 (5 bases). V gave up 6 bases and J gave up 5 bases, with 11 bases separating them. The CDR3 has 13 amino acids. From germline, CDR1 is SNHLY and CDR2 FYNNEI. The CDR3 region is CASSRRGRNTIYF. The CDR3 nucleotides are TGTGCCAGCAGCCGGAGGGGCCGAAACACCATATATTTT.

This sequence joins TRBV4-1 and TRBJ2-7; D is uncertain. CDR3 length: 13 amino acids. V lost 1 base and J 7 bases, leaving 11 bases between the germline ends. Germline CDR1 reads MGHRA; CDR2 reads YSYEKL. This CDR3 reads CASSQGESWEQYF. CDR3 nucleotide sequence: TGCGCCAGCAGCCAAGGAGAATCCTGGGAGCAGTACTTC.

The chain is built from TRBV6-6 and TRBJ2-5, with 9 nucleotides matching TRBD1. The CDR3 sequence is 12 residues long. Germline values: CDR1 MNHNY, CDR2 SVGAGI (reference sequence). V was clipped by 6 bases and J by 11 bases; unmatched bases: 7. CDR3: CASRGQGLEQYF. Here the CDR3 DNA reads TGTGCCAGCAGGGGACAGGGTTTGGAGCAGTACTTC.

This chain uses TRBV5-5 with TRBJ1-1; 7 positions match TRBD1. CDR3 size: 14 residues. Germline CDR1 is SGHKS and CDR2 is YYEKEE (reference sequence). J gave up 3 bases and V 2 bases, and 4 bases lay outside the gene matches. This CDR3 is CASSFRGFDTEAFF. CDR3 sequence (DNA): TGTGCCAGCAGCTTCAGGGGGTTTGACACTGAAGCTTTCTTT.

This chain joins TRBV2 and TRBJ2-7, with a possible D match to TRBD2 (5 bases). Deletions cut 4 bases from V and 6 bases from J, with 10 bases between. This CDR3 spans 12 amino acids. Germline lookup yields CDR1 SNHLY and CDR2 FYNNEI. CDR3: CASSGAGLEQYF. As DNA, the CDR3 is TGTGCCAGCAGTGGAGCAGGACTCGAGCAGTACTTC.

J is TRBJ2-7 and V is TRBV6-6, with TRBD2 matching 7 bases. The CDR3 covers 16 residues. J gave up 7 bases and V 6 bases, and 18 bases lay outside the gene matches. Germline V CDR1 and CDR2: MNHNY, SVGAGI (reference sequence). The CDR3 region has the DNA TGTGCCAGCAGATCGACCTGGACTAGTAAACCCGGGGAGCAGTACTTC. It yields the protein CASRSTWTSKPGEQYF.

Only one count was recorded for this clone. The V call is TRBV9, the J call TRBJ1-3; TRBD1 matches 10 bases. CDR3 length: 16 amino acids. Germline CDR1 and CDR2: SGDLS and YYNGEE. V shed 1 base, J shed 1 base, and the junction held 2 bases outside the gene matches. For the CDR3, the DNA is TGTGCCAGCAGCGTATGGGACAGGGGATCTGGAAACACCATATATTTT. Encoded protein: CASSVWDRGSGNTIYF. The variable domain in full, completed from reference TRBV9 and TRBJ1-3, reads DSGVTQTPKHLITATGQRVTLRCSPRSGDLSVYWYQQSLDQGLQFLIQYYNGEERAKGNILERFSAQQFPDLHSELNLSSLELGDSALYFCASSVWDRGSGNTIYFGEGSWLTVV.

This chain connects TRBV19 to TRBJ1-5; 8 nucleotides align to TRBD1. This CDR3 region has 17 residues. Germline CDR1 reads LNHDA; CDR2 reads SQIVND (reference sequence). Germline trimming cut 4 bases from V and 0 bases from J; bases unmatched to any gene: 8. The CDR3 region is CASSKPGQAYSNQPQHF. The CDR3 coding sequence is TGTGCCAGTAGTAAACCGGGACAGGCCTATAGCAATCAGCCCCAGCATTTT.

Here the CDR3 reads CASSGSGTGYSDTQYF. Here the CDR3 DNA reads TGTGCCAGCAGTGGCTCCGGGACAGGTTACTCAGATACGCAGTATTTT. J is TRBJ2-3 and V is TRBV2; 8 nucleotides align to TRBD1. V was pared by 4 bases and J by 4 bases, with 10 bases of the junction left unmatched. This CDR3 spans 16 amino acids. Germline V gene sequence: CDR1 SNHLY, CDR2 FYNNEI. The full variable domain, rest sourced from reference TRBV2 and TRBJ2-3, is EPEVTQTPSHQVTQMGQEVILRCVPISNHLYFYWYRQILGQKVEFLVSFYNNEISEKSEIFDDQFSVERPDGSNFTLKIRSTKLEDSAMYFCASSGSGTGYSDTQYFGPGTRLTVL.

V is TRBV19 and J is TRBJ1-5, with TRBD1 matching over 7 bases. In germline, CDR1 is LNHDA, CDR2 SQIVND (reference sequence). The V gene end was trimmed by 0 bases and the J gene end by 5 bases; junction bases not matched to a gene: 10. The length of the CDR3 is 17 residues. The CDR3 DNA reads TGTGCCAGTAGTATAGATCTTACAGGGGCCGGCCATCAGCCCCAGCATTTT. It yields the protein CASSIDLTGAGHQPQHF.

CDR3 sequence (DNA): TGTGCCAGCAGTTTATACCCGACAGGGGGAATGGGAGAGACCCAGTACTTC. Translated, it gives CASSLYPTGGMGETQYF. The rearrangement joins TRBV27 to TRBJ2-5; 9 positions agree with TRBD1. Germline assignment: CDR1 MNHEY and CDR2 SMNVEV (reference sequence). With 1 base clipped from V and 4 bases from J, the junction kept 10 bases outside the gene matches. This CDR3 is built from 17 residues.

There are a few counts of this clone. The chain uses TRBV5-4 and TRBJ2-5, with a possible D match to TRBD2 (5 bases). CDR3 size: 13 residues. Trimming removed 0 bases at V and 5 bases at J, with 8 bases between. The germline V gene has CDR1 SGHNT and CDR2 YYREEE (reference sequence). The CDR3 sequence: CASSLEPGETQYF. CDR3 in DNA: TGTGCCAGCAGCTTGGAGCCGGGGGAGACCCAGTACTTC.

The rearrangement joins TRBV5-6 to TRBJ2-6; 8 bases align to TRBD1. Per the germline V gene, CDR1 is SGHDT and CDR2 is YYEEEE. The CDR3 covers 16 residues. Germline trimming cut 2 bases from V and 6 bases from J; bases unmatched to any gene: 7. The CDR3 loop is CASSLGQGPLANVLTF. The CDR3 nucleotides are TGTGCCAGCAGCTTAGGACAGGGCCCGTTGGCCAACGTCCTGACTTTC. Based on the CDR3 plus reference TRBV5-6 and TRBJ2-6, the full variable domain is DAGVTQSPTHLIKTRGQQVTLRCSPKSGHDTVSWYQQALGQGPQFIFQYYEEEERQRGNFPDRFSGHQFPNYSSELNVNALLLGDSALYLCASSLGQGPLANVLTFGAGSRLTVL.

The chain is built from TRBV9 and TRBJ2-1, with TRBD1 matching 8 bases. The V and J ends lost 4 bases and 2 bases, in that order; junction bases with no gene match: 5. The CDR3 covers 15 residues. Germline assignment: CDR1 SGDLS and CDR2 YYNGEE. CDR3 sequence: CASSFGTGPYNEQFF. In nucleotides, the CDR3 is TGTGCCAGCAGCTTCGGGACAGGCCCCTACAATGAGCAGTTCTTC.

This clone was detected a few times. In the same sample, other DNA sequences code for this CDR3. CDR3 in DNA: TGCAGCGTTGCAGTGGCGGGAGGTTACAATGAGCAGTTCTTC. Protein: CSVAVAGGYNEQFF. The V call is TRBV29-1, the J call TRBJ2-1, with 8 bases fitting TRBD2. The ends lost 4 bases at V and 4 bases at J; junction bases unmatched: 6. The CDR3 is 14 amino acids. The V gene's germline CDR1 is SQVTM and CDR2 ANQGSEA.

The genes are TRBV5-6 and TRBJ1-2; D is ambiguous. This CDR3 has 12 residues. Germline V CDR1 and CDR2: SGHDT, YYEEEE. V dropped 3 bases and J dropped 8 bases, with 11 bases sitting between them. In DNA form, the CDR3 reads TGTGCCAGCAGCTACGGGGAGGCAGGCTACACCTTC. It specifies CASSYGEAGYTF.

This clone was counted a single time. This chain connects TRBV15 to TRBJ1-1; no clear D. This CDR3 is built from 14 residues. The V gene's germline CDR1 is LNHNV and CDR2 YYDKDF (reference sequence). Trimming cost V 1 base and J 4 bases, with 10 bases left between them. CDR3 loop: CATSRVRGFTEAFF. The CDR3 region has the DNA TGTGCCACCAGCAGAGTTAGAGGTTTCACTGAAGCTTTCTTT. The whole variable domain, filled in from reference TRBV15 and TRBJ1-1, reads DAMVIQNPRYQVTQFGKPVTLSCSQTLNHNVMYWYQQKSSQAPKLLFHYYDKDFNNEADTPDNFQSRRPNTSFCFLDIRSPGLGDTAMYLCATSRVRGFTEAFFGQGTRLTVV.

The chain employs TRBV2 and TRBJ2-7, with 8 bases matching TRBD1. V trimming: 6 bases; J trimming: 12 bases; junction bases outside the gene matches: 13. The CDR3 is 13 amino acids. Germline V CDR1 and CDR2: SNHLY, FYNNEI. The CDR3 region is CASRSGDRSFAYF. Here the CDR3 DNA reads TGTGCCAGCAGGAGTGGGGACAGGTCTTTTGCGTACTTC.